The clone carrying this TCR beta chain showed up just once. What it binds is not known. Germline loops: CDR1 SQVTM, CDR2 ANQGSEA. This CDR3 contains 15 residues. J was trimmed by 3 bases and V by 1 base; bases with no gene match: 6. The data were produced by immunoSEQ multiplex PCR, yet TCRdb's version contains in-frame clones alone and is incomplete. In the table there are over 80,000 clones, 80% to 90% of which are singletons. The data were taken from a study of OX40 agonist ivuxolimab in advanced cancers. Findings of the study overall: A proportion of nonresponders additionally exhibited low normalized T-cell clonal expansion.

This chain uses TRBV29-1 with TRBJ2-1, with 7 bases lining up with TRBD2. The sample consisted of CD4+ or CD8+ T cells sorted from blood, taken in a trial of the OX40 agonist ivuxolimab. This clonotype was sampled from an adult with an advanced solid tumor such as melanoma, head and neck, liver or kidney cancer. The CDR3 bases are TGCAGCGTTGAAGGAAGGCTAGCGGACTACAATGAGCAGTTCTTC. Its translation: CSVEGRLADYNEQFF.